One and the same sample provided the 18 T cell receptor beta chains below, sequenced in a study of metastatic and nonmetastatic thyroid tumors. MiXCR reprocessed the PCR reads for TCRdb. This sample has roughly 59,000 clones, with 15% to 20% found just once. No patient had received any treatment before thyroid surgery. The sequenced material came from blood. These receptors all come from a male donor with papillary thyroid cancer or a benign thyroid nodule (not recorded which). Some clones in this sample may be carry-over from other donors' samples.

This clone was recorded many times. The chain carries TRBV20-1 and TRBJ1-2, with D unresolved. The V end lost 0 bases, the J end lost 13 bases, and 18 bases lay between the germline ends. This CDR3 is 13 amino acids long. Germline CDR1 and CDR2: DFQATT and SNEGSKA (reference sequence). The CDR3 protein is CSAREDGLPASTF. CDR3 coding DNA: TGCAGTGCTAGAGAAGATGGACTGCCCGCATCCACCTTC.

This clone has a count of ten or more. The chain has TRBV5-1 and TRBJ1-4; 7 bases fit TRBD1. The CDR3 covers 14 residues. V dropped 3 bases and J dropped 3; count of bases not matched to a gene: 2. Germline CDR1 SGHRS, CDR2 YFSETQ. CDR3 loop: CASSSDRPNEKLFF. DNA for the CDR3: TGCGCCAGCAGCTCGGACAGGCCTAATGAAAAACTGTTTTTT.

This clone was found many times. The rearrangement uses TRBV29-1 and TRBJ2-4, with D hard to call. The germline V gene has CDR1 SQVTM and CDR2 ANQGSEA. The V end lost 1 base, the J end lost 8 bases, and 9 bases lay between the germline ends. The CDR3 is made up of 12 amino acids. The CDR3, as DNA: TGCAGCGTTGAAGGGGTGGCAGACATTCAGTACTTC. Translated, it gives CSVEGVADIQYF.

This clone was seen ten or more times. The chain employs TRBV3-1 and TRBJ1-1, with 9 bases lining up with TRBD1. CDR1 and CDR2 (germline): LGHDT, YNNKEL (reference sequence). The ends lost 4 bases at V and 2 bases at J; junction bases unmatched: 8. The CDR3 has 16 residues. The CDR3 coding sequence is TGTGCCAGCAGCCGCAGACAGGGGGACATTAACACTGAAGCTTTCTTT. This translates into CASSRRQGDINTEAFF.

The chain joins TRBV6-1 to TRBJ2-3; the match to TRBD2 covers 9 bases. With 1 base clipped from V and 13 bases from J, the junction kept 21 bases outside the gene matches. CDR3 length: 18 residues. Germline values: CDR1 MNHNS, CDR2 SASEGT. The CDR3 is CASSEVWVQGTSTDKKYF. For the CDR3, the DNA is TGTGCCAGCAGTGAAGTGTGGGTACAGGGGACTAGCACAGATAAGAAGTATTTT.

The V call is TRBV6-2 or TRBV6-3, the J call TRBJ2-1, with D tentatively TRBD2 (6 bases). Trimming removed 4 bases from V and 6 bases from J, with 22 bases in between. The CDR3 runs to 17 residues. Germline CDR1 is MNHEY and CDR2 is SVGEGT. The CDR3 is CASSSPPGSGGVNEQFF. In nucleotides, the CDR3 is TGTGCCAGCAGTTCCCCTCCGGGTAGCGGAGGGGTCAATGAGCAGTTCTTC.

This clone occurred many times. The V call is TRBV27, the J call TRBJ1-5; D not certain. V was pared by 8 bases and J by 2 bases, with 10 bases between. The CDR3 loop spans 13 amino acids. CDR1 and CDR2 (germline): MNHEY, SMNVEV (reference sequence). For the CDR3, the DNA is TGTGCCAGCTCTATGGCGCGCAATCAGCCCCAGCATTTT. Translation gives CASSMARNQPQHF.

This clone came up many times. The V and J genes are TRBV3-1 and TRBJ2-7; D might be TRBD1 (5 bases). The CDR3 extends over 16 amino acids. Trimming removed 0 bases at V and 2 bases at J, with 14 bases between. Looked up from germline, CDR1 is LGHDT and CDR2 is YNNKEL (reference sequence). The CDR3 spells CASSQDSREATYEQYV. The CDR3 DNA reads as TGTGCCAGCAGCCAAGATAGCAGGGAAGCGACCTACGAGCAGTACGTC.

This clone was found many times. This chain uses TRBV9 with TRBJ1-1; a possible D gene is TRBD1 (5 bases). Germline-derived CDR1 and CDR2 are SGDLS and YYNGEE. The CDR3 spans 14 residues. V was cut by 0 bases and J by 5 bases, with 11 bases left in between. CDR3 nucleotide sequence: TGTGCCAGCAGCGTAGTTGAGGGGAGGACTGAAGCTTTCTTT. The encoded protein is CASSVVEGRTEAFF.

This clone was counted ten times or more. The J gene is TRBJ1-2, the V gene TRBV6-1, with D maybe TRBD1 (6 bases). Germline V gene sequence: CDR1 MNHNS, CDR2 SASEGT. The CDR3 has 14 amino acids. V was pared by 6 bases and J by 8 bases, with 19 bases between. The CDR3 is CASSPMGGAEGYTF. The CDR3 nucleotides read TGTGCCAGCAGCCCGATGGGGGGCGCGGAAGGCTACACCTTC.

This clone came up many times. The chain couples TRBV19 to TRBJ1-2; D remains unclear. The germline V and J ends were trimmed by 5 bases and 8 bases, with 15 bases remaining between them. Germline CDR1 is LNHDA and CDR2 is SQIVND (reference sequence). The CDR3 runs 13 residues. The CDR3 DNA follows: TGTGCCAGTAGTTCCTATACGCGGGGAGGCTACACCTTC. Its translation: CASSSYTRGGYTF. Combining the CDR3 with reference TRBV19 and TRBJ1-2 gives the whole variable domain DGGITQSPKYLFRKEGQNVTLSCEQNLNHDAMYWYRQDPGQGLRLIYYSQIVNDFQKGDIAEGYSVSREKKESFPLTVTSAQKNPTAFYLCASSSYTRGGYTFGSGTRLTVV.

On this clone: A read error is possible here, since a much larger clone lies one base away. This sample includes further DNA sequences coding for the same CDR3. This chain connects TRBV7-6 to TRBJ2-1; 10 bases are a match to TRBD2. Germline V gene sequence: CDR1 SGHVS, CDR2 FNYEAQ. With 1 base clipped from V and 2 bases from J, the junction kept 2 bases outside the gene matches. The CDR3 contains 16 residues. The CDR3 here is CASSLVAGGPYNEQFF. The CDR3 coding sequence is TGTGCCAGCAGCTTAGTAGCGGGAGGTCCCTACAATGAGCAGTTCTTC.

This clone came up many times. The sample has other DNA sequences that encode this CDR3 too. The chain combines TRBV9 with TRBJ2-5; unclear D gene. The germline CDR1 and CDR2 sequences are SGDLS and YYNGEE. V lost 4 bases to trimming and J lost 7 bases, with 26 bases between them. The CDR3 is 17 amino acids. The CDR3 region is CASSPPAPSSGIRTQYF. The CDR3 DNA reads TGTGCCAGCAGCCCCCCCGCCCCAAGCAGTGGAATAAGGACCCAGTACTTC. The full variable domain, rest sourced from reference TRBV9 and TRBJ2-5, is DSGVTQTPKHLITATGQRVTLRCSPRSGDLSVYWYQQSLDQGLQFLIQYYNGEERAKGNILERFSAQQFPDLHSELNLSSLELGDSALYFCASSPPAPSSGIRTQYFGPGTRLLVL.

In this sample, this clone turned up a few times. V is TRBV20-1 and J is TRBJ1-5; perhaps TRBD1 as D (5 bases). V lost 4 bases, J lost 2 bases, and 18 bases lay in between. The CDR3 sequence is 16 residues long. From germline, CDR1 is DFQATT and CDR2 SNEGSKA (reference sequence). CDR3 sequence (DNA): TGCAGTGCTATCCCCGAATGGGGGTTCGGCAATCAGCCCCAGCATTTT. The encoded protein is CSAIPEWGFGNQPQHF.

This clone was counted many times. Here the CDR3 DNA reads TGTGCCAGCAGTGCACGGTCGACAGATACGCAGTATTTT. Its protein product is CASSARSTDTQYF. The gene calls are TRBV6-4 and TRBJ2-3; D is unresolved. Trimming pared 4 bases from V and 3 bases from J, leaving 8 bases between. This CDR3 comprises 13 residues. Germline V lookup: CDR1 MRHNA, CDR2 SNTAGT.

Many counts were recorded for this clone. V usage is TRBV30 and J usage is TRBJ1-1; D call uncertain. The CDR3 sequence is 13 residues long. V dropped 0 bases and J dropped 2 bases, with 7 bases sitting between them. Germline assignment: CDR1 GTSNPN and CDR2 SVGIG (reference sequence). CDR3 nucleotide sequence: TGTGCCTGGAGTGTACTCCGTAACACTGAAGCTTTCTTT. Translating gives CAWSVLRNTEAFF.

This clone was seen more than once but under ten times. This sequence may be a read error, since a much larger clone differs from it by one base. This same CDR3 is encoded by further DNA sequences in the sample. The V and J genes are TRBV9 and TRBJ2-1, with D possibly TRBD2 on 6 matching bases. Germline CDR1 reads SGDLS; CDR2 reads YYNGEE. V was cut by 0 bases and J by 4 bases, with 11 bases left in between. This CDR3 contains 15 residues. This CDR3 reads CASSVGSGPYNEQFF. The CDR3 coding sequence is TGTGCCAGCAGCGTAGGTAGCGGACCATACAATGAGCAGTTCTTC.

This clone was detected ten times or more. The chain has TRBV20-1 and TRBJ2-7; a weak D match, TRBD2 (5 bases). Germline CDR1 DFQATT, CDR2 SNEGSKA (reference sequence). V lost 1 base to trimming and J lost 6 bases, with 19 bases between them. The CDR3 length is 15 residues. CDR3 loop: CSARVVNGNRGEQYV. The DNA for the CDR3 is TGCAGTGCTAGAGTTGTCAACGGGAACCGAGGCGAGCAGTACGTC.